This TCR beta chain was obtained from a study of blood T cell repertoires in COVID-19. About the research overall: Both acute and convalescent COVID-19 samples were obtained from the United States, Italy and Spain. From T cells, B-cell-depleted T cells, or PBMCs came the material, which was cDNA or gDNA.

The CDR3 sequence is 13 residues long. CDR1 is GTSNPN and CDR2 is SVGIG in the germline V gene (reference sequence). The ends were cut back, 4 bases at V and 1 base at J, with 5 bases in the middle. As handled by the study authors: Reference gene primers were amplified, and this amplification served to estimate nucleated cell counts. The protocol was immunoSEQ multiplex PCR, while the TCRdb copy is restricted to in-frame clones and leaves out a portion. V and J calls and clone size are as listed in that table; D and trimming were resolved from the DNA. The table records 300,000 to 450,000 clones, about 85% of them present only once.

The chain recombines TRBV30 with TRBJ2-6, with D unresolved. The specimen sequenced was peripheral blood. This clonotype was obtained from a woman between 18 and 30 years old with acute or convalescent COVID-19. The CDR3 reads CAWKLSGANVLTF. Here the CDR3 DNA reads TGTGCCTGGAAACTATCTGGGGCCAACGTCCTGACTTTC. The full variable domain, rest sourced from reference TRBV30 and TRBJ2-6, is SQTIHQWPATLVQPVGSPLSLECTVEGTSNPNLYWYRQAAGRGLQLLFYSVGIGQISSEVPQNLSASRPQDRQFILSSKKLLLSDSGFYLCAWKLSGANVLTFGAGSRLTVL.